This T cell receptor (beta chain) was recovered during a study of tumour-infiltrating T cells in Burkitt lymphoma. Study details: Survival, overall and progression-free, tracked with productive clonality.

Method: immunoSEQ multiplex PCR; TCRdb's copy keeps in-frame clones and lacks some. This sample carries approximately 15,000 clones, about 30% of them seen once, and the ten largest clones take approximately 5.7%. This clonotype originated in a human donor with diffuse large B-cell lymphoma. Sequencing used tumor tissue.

The chain's CDR3 is CAWSSTGFSGYTF. The CDR3 bases are TGTGCCTGGAGTAGCACAGGGTTTTCTGGCTACACCTTC. The J gene is TRBJ1-2, the V gene TRBV30; TRBD1 might be the D (6 bases). CDR3 length: 13 amino acids. Germline-derived CDR1 and CDR2 are GTSNPN and SVGIG (reference sequence). V gave up 2 bases and J gave up 7 bases, with 14 bases separating them.